This entry concerns a single TCR beta chain. Its antigen is as yet unknown. These data originate in a study of cytomegalovirus exposure and HLA in healthy donors. Study-wide results and limits: In an earlier analysis, most TCR beta V segments were productive about 87% or about 30% of the time. Some highly shared sequence variants likely arose as a pipeline artifact. TCR beta V- and J-gene trimming, according to a later analysis, was linked to a missense DCLRE1C variant.

PCR used 60 Vbeta primers and 13 Jbeta primers. Measured with immunoSEQ multiplex PCR; TCRdb has only the in-frame clones, and not every one. Among roughly 190,000 clones listed, about three quarters were seen once. Germline CDR1 is MNHNS and CDR2 is SASEGT. V gave up 1 base and J gave up 2 bases, with 8 bases separating them. The CDR3 has 14 amino acids. Whereas donors were nominally healthy upon sampling, unrecorded immune exposures were probable. The sequencing sample was made of PBMCs. This chain joins TRBV6-1 and TRBJ1-1; unclear D gene. The sequence was obtained from a woman aged 40 to 50 in good health and CMV-seronegative. The CDR3 bases are TGTGCCAGCAGTGAAGTTTCGTTTAACACTGAAGCTTTCTTT. Translated: CASSEVSFNTEAFF.